The T cell receptor (beta chain) described here comes from a study of Ad26.COV2.S vaccination and SARS-CoV-2 variants. This CDR3 has 20 residues. Trimming removed 0 bases from V and 4 bases from J; junction bases left unmatched: 9. CDR1 MNHEY and CDR2 SMNVEV come from the germline V gene (reference sequence). Described treatment: roughly 19 received Ad26.COV2.S at low or high dose, single or two shots; about 5 received placebo; per-sample allocation not given. Sampling occurred on day 63 after the first vaccine or placebo injection. Profiling relied on immunoSEQ multiplex PCR, and the TCRdb table lists in-frame clones only, not all of them. The sample contains more than 400,000 clones, about nine tenths of which appear only once.

This receptor was taken from a person between 18 and 59 years old who received the Ad26.COV2.S COVID-19 vaccine or a placebo. The material sequenced was peripheral blood, taken in a trial of Ad26.COV2.S vaccine versus placebo. This chain joins TRBV27 and TRBJ2-1, with 16 bases identical to TRBD2. This CDR3 reads CASSLSSPGLAGGKYNEQFF. CDR3 DNA: TGTGCCAGCAGTTTATCGAGCCCGGGACTAGCGGGAGGGAAGTACAATGAGCAGTTCTTC.